Below, 21 T cell receptor beta chains from the same sample are listed, as sequenced in a study of T cell responses to AZD1222 COVID-19 vaccine. Produced via immunoSEQ multiplex PCR; TCRdb's table is partial and in-frame only. The profile shows 90,000 to 150,000 clones, 92% of them singletons. The sequencing used peripheral blood, collected 28 days after the second AZD1222 dose. These receptors originate from an adult who received the AZD1222 COVID-19 vaccine.

CDR3 nucleotide sequence: TGTGCCAGCAGCCCTTGGACAGGAGCCCCCTACAATGAGCAGTTCTTC. Protein sequence: CASSPWTGAPYNEQFF. The chain uses TRBV11-2 and TRBJ2-1, with TRBD1 matching over 7 bases. This CDR3 has 16 amino acids. The J segment lost 2 bases and the V segment lost 5 bases, leaving 9 bases of the junction unmatched. Germline CDR1 SGHAT, CDR2 FQNNGV.

V and J are TRBV28 and TRBJ2-5, with D perhaps matching TRBD2 (5 bases). Trimming removed 5 bases from V and 0 bases from J, with 13 bases in between. There are 15 residues in the CDR3. Germline V gives CDR1 MDHEN, CDR2 SYDVKM. Here the CDR3 reads CASSPQTDYQETQYF. For the CDR3, the DNA is TGTGCCAGCAGTCCCCAGACGGACTACCAAGAGACCCAGTACTTC.

J is TRBJ2-3 and V is TRBV6-1; D unclear. The germline V and J ends were trimmed by 3 bases and 7 bases, with 11 bases remaining between them. In germline, CDR1 is MNHNS, CDR2 SASEGT. This CDR3 is built from 13 residues. In DNA form, the CDR3 reads TGTGCCAGCAGTGAGGGATGGATAAATACGCAGTATTTT. Amino acids: CASSEGWINTQYF.

The chain is built from TRBV5-1 and TRBJ2-6; 7 positions match TRBD1. CDR1 and CDR2 (germline): SGHRS, YFSETQ. The CDR3 contains 16 residues. With V trimmed by 7 bases and J by 2 bases, 9 bases remained unmatched. The CDR3 loop reads CASYKDRAAGANVLTF. CDR3 nucleotides: TGCGCCAGCTACAAAGACAGGGCGGCTGGGGCCAACGTCCTGACTTTC.

The chain has TRBV3-1 (or the pseudogene TRBV3-2) and TRBJ1-1; no reliable D call. V was clipped by 1 base and J by 5 bases, with 5 bases between them. The CDR3 spans 12 residues. Germline CDR1 and CDR2: LGHDT and YNNKEL (reference sequence). In DNA, the CDR3 is TGTGCCAGCAGCCAAGTCCAGACTGAAGCTTTCTTT. The encoded protein is CASSQVQTEAFF.

The chain carries TRBV12-3 or TRBV12-4 and TRBJ2-5; D unclear. The length of the CDR3 is 13 residues. The V end was cut by 3 bases, the J end by 5 bases, with 10 bases between. The CDR3 sequence: CASSLGKWETQYF. The CDR3 nucleotides are TGTGCCAGCAGTTTGGGCAAATGGGAGACCCAGTACTTC.

The chain joins TRBV6-1 to TRBJ2-5; D is ambiguous. The germline V and J ends were trimmed by 1 base and 9 bases, with 12 bases remaining between them. Looked up from germline, CDR1 is MNHNS and CDR2 is SASEGT. The CDR3 extends over 13 amino acids. The CDR3 spells CASSEEVVWAQYF. CDR3 DNA sequence: TGTGCCAGCAGTGAAGAGGTGGTGTGGGCCCAGTACTTC.

This chain joins TRBV7-2 and TRBJ2-1; tentatively, D is TRBD1 (5 bases). The V end was cut by 3 bases, the J end by 3 bases, with 9 bases between. The CDR3 loop spans 14 amino acids. Germline V lookup: CDR1 SGHTA, CDR2 FQGNSA. The CDR3, as DNA: TGTGCCAGCAGCTTGAGGACAAACTACAATGAGCAGTTCTTC. It yields the protein CASSLRTNYNEQFF.

The chain couples TRBV3-1 (or the pseudogene TRBV3-2) to TRBJ2-1; D is perhaps TRBD2 (6 bases). This CDR3 has 15 amino acids. The ends were cut back, 4 bases at V and 2 bases at J, with 12 bases in the middle. Germline values: CDR1 LGHDT, CDR2 YNNKEL (reference sequence). CDR3 in amino acids: CASSPRTSPYNEQFF. CDR3 DNA: TGTGCCAGCAGCCCTCGAACTAGCCCCTACAATGAGCAGTTCTTC.

The chain recombines TRBV19 with TRBJ1-4; TRBD1 agrees at 7 bases. CDR3 length: 15 residues. V gave up 6 bases and J gave up 1 base; unmatched junction bases: 5. Germline CDR1 is LNHDA and CDR2 is SQIVND (reference sequence). The DNA of the CDR3 is TGTGCCAGTAGAGAGGGGGCGTTAACTAATGAAAAACTGTTTTTT. Its protein is CASREGALTNEKLFF. Filled out from reference TRBV19 and TRBJ1-4, the complete variable domain reads DGGITQSPKYLFRKEGQNVTLSCEQNLNHDAMYWYRQDPGQGLRLIYYSQIVNDFQKGDIAEGYSVSREKKESFPLTVTSAQKNPTAFYLCASREGALTNEKLFFGSGTQLSVL.

CDR3 bases: TGTGCCAGCAGCGTAGGGGGGAACTATGGCTACACCTTC. Translated: CASSVGGNYGYTF. The chain couples TRBV9 to TRBJ1-2, with D perhaps matching TRBD1 (5 bases). Per germline, CDR1 SGDLS and CDR2 YYNGEE. Trimming took 0 bases from V and 2 from J, leaving 5 bases between them. The CDR3 has 13 residues.

The chain recombines TRBV27 with TRBJ1-6; D call uncertain. Germline CDR1 is MNHEY and CDR2 is SMNVEV (reference sequence). The V and J ends lost 4 bases and 9 bases respectively, with 19 bases between them. CDR3 length: 16 amino acids. As DNA, the CDR3 is TGTGCCAGCAGTTCGAAGGGATTCGGGAGTTTTTCACCCCTCCACTTT. It specifies CASSSKGFGSFSPLHF.

This chain connects TRBV7-9 to TRBJ1-4; the D is unclear. Germline CDR1 is SEHNR and CDR2 is FQNEAQ (reference sequence). The CDR3 loop spans 16 amino acids. Trimming removed 2 bases at V and 3 bases at J, with 13 bases between. The CDR3 loop reads CASSLIPGGPNEKLFF. For the CDR3, the DNA is TGTGCCAGCAGCTTAATCCCTGGAGGGCCTAATGAAAAACTGTTTTTT.

The chain couples TRBV7-2 to TRBJ1-5; possibly TRBD1 for D (5 bases). Germline CDR1 and CDR2: SGHTA and FQGNSA. Trimming stripped 1 base from V and 4 bases from J, with 11 bases between. This CDR3 has 15 amino acids. The DNA of the CDR3 is TGTGCCAGCAGCTTAGATGGGACGGCGAATCAGCCCCAGCATTTT. Translating it yields CASSLDGTANQPQHF.

The rearrangement joins TRBV19 to TRBJ1-5; D is unclear. CDR3 length: 14 residues. Germline V lookup: CDR1 LNHDA, CDR2 SQIVND (reference sequence). Trimming took off 7 bases at V and 0 bases at J, with 10 bases between the two ends. The CDR3 loop reads CASIGRNSNQPQHF. As DNA, the CDR3 is TGTGCCAGTATCGGCAGAAATAGCAATCAGCCCCAGCATTTT.

The chain links TRBV28 to TRBJ1-5; D is ambiguous. The germline V and J ends were trimmed by 6 bases and 6 bases, with 9 bases remaining between them. Germline loops: CDR1 MDHEN, CDR2 SYDVKM. This CDR3 has 12 residues. Here the CDR3 DNA reads TGTGCCAGCAGGGGTTCGGGTCAGCCCCAGCATTTT. As protein: CASRGSGQPQHF.

The chain links TRBV10-3 to TRBJ2-5, with D perhaps matching TRBD1 (5 bases). CDR1 ENHRY and CDR2 SYGVKD come from the germline V gene. The V and J ends lost 7 bases and 1 base respectively, with 13 bases between them. This CDR3 comprises 14 residues. The CDR3 coding sequence is TGTGCCATCATTATGCAGGGTCCCCAAGAGACCCAGTACTTC. Translating it yields CAIIMQGPQETQYF.

V gene TRBV3-1 (or the pseudogene TRBV3-2) combines with J gene TRBJ2-7, with D perhaps TRBD2 (6 bases). V lost 0 bases, J lost 5 bases, and 14 bases lay in between. CDR1 is LGHDT, CDR2 YNNKEL, per germline (reference sequence). The CDR3 is 15 residues long. CDR3 in amino acids: CASSQEGTPGHEQYF. DNA of the CDR3: TGTGCCAGCAGCCAAGAAGGGACTCCAGGCCACGAGCAGTACTTC.

J is TRBJ1-4 and V is TRBV4-1; 9 nucleotides match TRBD1. CDR1 and CDR2 from the germline V gene are MGHRA and YSYEKL. Germline trimming cut 4 bases from V and 7 bases from J; bases unmatched to any gene: 7. The CDR3 loop spans 15 amino acids. CDR3 in amino acids: CASSRVGTGSEKLFF. In nucleotides, the CDR3 is TGCGCCAGCAGCCGGGTAGGGACAGGGAGTGAAAAACTGTTTTTT.

The chain is built from TRBV27 and TRBJ1-2; 8 bases are a match to TRBD1. V dropped 6 bases and J dropped 8; count of bases not matched to a gene: 5. Germline V gives CDR1 MNHEY, CDR2 SMNVEV (reference sequence). This CDR3 is built from 12 residues. In DNA, the CDR3 is TGTGCCAGCAGAATTACAGGGGGGGGCTACACCTTC. Translation: CASRITGGGYTF.

As concerns this clone: The germline gene is not matched at one end of the junction; a read error may be the cause. V usage is TRBV12-3 or TRBV12-4 and J usage is TRBJ1-1; D unresolved. This CDR3 is 11 amino acids long. DNA of the CDR3: TGTGCCAGCAGCTTAGGGTGGGAAGCTTTCTTT. Translating gives CASSLGWEAFF.